The clone carrying this T cell receptor (beta chain) showed up many times. This same CDR3 is encoded by further DNA sequences in the sample. Not a single patient had been given any form of treatment at any point before undergoing thyroid surgery. This entry is derived from a study of metastatic and nonmetastatic thyroid tumors. TCRdb re-called the PCR reads with MiXCR. The sample contains under 35,000 clones, under 25% of which appear only once. The V end was cut by 5 bases, the J end by 1 base, with 14 bases between. Germline assignment: CDR1 SGHAT and CDR2 FQNNGV. The CDR3 extends over 16 amino acids.

The TCR sequence derives from a female donor with papillary thyroid cancer or a benign thyroid nodule (not recorded which). Some clones in this sample may be carry-over from other donors' samples. This rearrangement joins TRBV11-2 to TRBJ2-2; possible D gene TRBD1, 5 bases. The sequencing input was blood. Written as DNA, the CDR3 is TGTGCCAGCAGCACAACGATAGGGGTGAACACCGGGGAGCTGTTTTTT. Translated: CASSTTIGVNTGELFF. Full variable domain (missing parts from reference TRBV11-2 and TRBJ2-2): EAGVAQSPRYKIIEKRQSVAFWCNPISGHATLYWYQQILGQGPKLLIQFQNNGVVDDSQLPKDRFSAERLKGVDSTLKIQPAKLEDSAVYLCASSTTIGVNTGELFFGEGSRLTVL.